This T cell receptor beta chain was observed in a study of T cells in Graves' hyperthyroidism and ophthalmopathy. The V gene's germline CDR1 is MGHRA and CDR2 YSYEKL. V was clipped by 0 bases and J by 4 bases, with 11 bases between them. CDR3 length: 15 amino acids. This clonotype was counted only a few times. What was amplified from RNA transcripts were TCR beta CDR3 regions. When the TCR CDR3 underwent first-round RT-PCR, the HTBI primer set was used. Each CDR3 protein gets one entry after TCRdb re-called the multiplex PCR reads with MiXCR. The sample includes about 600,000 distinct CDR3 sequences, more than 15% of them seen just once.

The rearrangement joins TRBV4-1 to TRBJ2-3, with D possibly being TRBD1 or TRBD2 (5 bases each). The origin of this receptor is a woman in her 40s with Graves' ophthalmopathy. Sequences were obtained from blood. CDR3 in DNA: TGCGCCAGCAGCCAAGAATCGAGGGACGCAGATACGCAGTATTTT. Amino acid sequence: CASSQESRDADTQYF.